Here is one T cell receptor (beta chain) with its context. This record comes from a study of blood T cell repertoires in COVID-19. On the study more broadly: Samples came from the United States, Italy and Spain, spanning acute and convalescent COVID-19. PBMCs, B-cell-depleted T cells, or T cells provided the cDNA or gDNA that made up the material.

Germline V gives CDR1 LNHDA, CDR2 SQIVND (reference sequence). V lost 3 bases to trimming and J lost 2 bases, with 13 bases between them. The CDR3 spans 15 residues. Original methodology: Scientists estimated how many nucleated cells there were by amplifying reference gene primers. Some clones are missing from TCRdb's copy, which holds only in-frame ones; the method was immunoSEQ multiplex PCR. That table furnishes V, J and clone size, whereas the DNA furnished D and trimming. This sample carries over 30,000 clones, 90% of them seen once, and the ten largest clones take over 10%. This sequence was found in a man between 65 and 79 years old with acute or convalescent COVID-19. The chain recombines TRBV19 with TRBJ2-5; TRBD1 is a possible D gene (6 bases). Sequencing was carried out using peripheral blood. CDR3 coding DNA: TGTGCCAGTAGTATGATAACAGGGTTTCAAGAGACCCAGTACTTC. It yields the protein CASSMITGFQETQYF.